This TCR beta chain was found in a study of regulatory T cells in long-lasting Graves disease. The study's findings and limits: Persistent disease samples used TRBV28, TRBJ1-2 and TRBJ2-5 preferentially.

Described time point: persistent/refractory GD, antithyroid drugs over 5 years with positive TRAb. After RNA was extracted from PBMCs, the TCR library was made from it. Patients with Graves' disease were diagnosed by American Thyroid Association guidelines. EDTA tubes were used for drawing around 8.8 milliliters of peripheral blood. Assembly of TCR beta libraries relied on iRepertoire HTBI primers together with Arm-PCR of CDR3 regions. TCRdb analysed the multiplex PCR reads with MiXCR anew, one entry per CDR3 protein. The sample lists roughly 400,000 distinct CDR3 sequences, around 20% occurring once. This clonotype has more than one count but fewer than ten. Its antigen remains unidentified. CDR3 size: 15 residues. V lost 2 bases, J lost 1 base, and 11 bases lay in between. Per germline, CDR1 KGHSY and CDR2 FQNENV.

The specimen was peripheral blood mononuclear cells (PBMCs), collected when the disease was refractory, from a patient treated with antithyroid drugs. The chain is built from TRBV16 and TRBJ1-1; D perhaps matches TRBD1 (5 bases). This clonotype was sampled from a female donor with Graves disease. The DNA for the CDR3 is TGTGCCAGCAGCCAAGTTGGGGGGGGGAACACTGAAGCTTTCTTT. Protein sequence: CASSQVGGGNTEAFF.